These T cell receptor beta chains were read from a single sample in a study of human T cells and chemical hapten exposure. One entry per CDR3 protein, called by TCRdb with MiXCR from the RACE reads. The sample records 180,000 or so distinct CDR3 sequences, roughly 14% being singletons. Sequencing was performed on whole blood, taken in connection with sensitization to the hapten diphenylcyclopropenone (DPC). The receptors here all came from a woman aged 30 to 39 with alopecia areata. Some clones in this sample may be carry-over from other donors' samples. Each CDR3 is given with its conserved first and last residue. A D gene is named only where the DNA matches it firmly. Size is omitted from some rows. Given values are once, few, many or a class for expanded clones.

V gene,D gene,J gene,clone size,CDR3 DNA,CDR3 protein
TRBV20-1,NA,TRBJ2-7,NA,TGCAGTGCCCTGAGCGGAGGGGTCTCCTACGAGCAGTACTTC,CSALSGGVSYEQYF
TRBV29-1,NA,TRBJ1-2,many,TGCAGCGTGGGGGCACAGGGACCCTATGGCTACACCTTC,CSVGAQGPYGYTF
TRBV27,TRBD2,TRBJ2-1,few,TGTGCCAGCAGTTTATGGGGACTAGCGGGAGATGGGAGCGAATACAATGAGCAGTTCTTC,CASSLWGLAGDGSEYNEQFF
TRBV18,NA,TRBJ1-4,once,TGTGCCAGCTCACCACACAGGAGGGGGGATGAAAAACTGTTTTTT,CASSPHRRGDEKLFF
TRBV6-5,TRBD1,TRBJ1-2,many,TGTGCCAGCAGGAGACAGGGTAGGGGCTACACCTTC,CASRRQGRGYTF
TRBV5-1,NA,TRBJ2-1,NA,TGCGCCAGCAGCTCCCTAGCTAGCGATGAGCAGTTCTTC,CASSSLASDEQFF
TRBV11-1,NA,TRBJ1-2,many,TGTGCCAGCAGCCCCTTGGACTCCGACTATGGCTACACCTTC,CASSPLDSDYGYTF
TRBV5-4,TRBD2,TRBJ2-3,NA,TGTGCCAGCAGCCCTAAAGCGGGAGTACAAGATACGCAGTATTTT,CASSPKAGVQDTQYF
TRBV7-3,TRBD1,TRBJ1-1,few,TGTGCCAGCAGCTCGGGACAGTTGGGGGAAGCTTTCTTT,CASSSGQLGEAFF
TRBV5-1,NA,TRBJ1-2,NA,TGTGCCAGCAGCTTGGGAGGACAGCTCTATGGCTACACCTTC,CASSLGGQLYGYTF
TRBV20-1,NA,TRBJ2-1,few,TGCAGTGCTAACGAGTACAATGAGCAGTTCTTC,CSANEYNEQFF
TRBV12-3/TRBV12-4,NA,TRBJ1-6,NA,TGTGCCAGCAGTCGGGGGGCTCAGGTTTCACCCCTCCACTTT,CASSRGAQVSPLHF
TRBV7-9,TRBD1,TRBJ2-5,NA,TGTGCCATCCAACCCGGGACAGGGGGAAAAGAGACCCAGTACTTC,CAIQPGTGGKETQYF
TRBV10-3,NA,TRBJ1-2,many,TGTGCCATCAGTGAGTCGTTTAGGACGATCTCCTACACCTTC,CAISESFRTISYTF
TRBV7-9,NA,TRBJ1-1,NA,TGTGCCAGCAGCTTAACAGGGAGCGGCACTGAAGCTTTCTTT,CASSLTGSGTEAFF
TRBV28,NA,TRBJ2-6,few,TGTGCCAGCAGTATCCGCTCTGGGGCCAACGTCCTGACTTTC,CASSIRSGANVLTF
TRBV18,NA,TRBJ2-3,NA,TGTGCCAGCTCAAGACCTAGTCAATCCAGCACAGATACGCAGTATTTT,CASSRPSQSSTDTQYF
TRBV18,NA,TRBJ2-3,few,TGTGCCAGCTCACCATCAGCGGACCGCACAGATACGCAGTATTTT,CASSPSADRTDTQYF
TRBV28,NA,TRBJ2-2,NA,TGTGCCAGCAGTTTAGGGGGGCGGAATGGCGGGGAGCTGTTTTTT,CASSLGGRNGGELFF
TRBV10-2,TRBD1,TRBJ2-7,few,TGCGCCACCAGGGGATCAGGGGGCCCCTACGAGCAGTACTTC,CATRGSGGPYEQYF
TRBV3-1,TRBD1,TRBJ2-2,few,TGTGCCAGCAGCCCCCCCGGGACAGGGAACACCGGGGAGCTGTTTTTT,CASSPPGTGNTGELFF
TRBV7-2,TRBD1,TRBJ1-2,few,TGTGCCAGCAGCCGGGACAGGGGGCAGAGTGGCTACACCTTC,CASSRDRGQSGYTF
TRBV29-1,NA,TRBJ1-1,NA,TGCAGCGTTGGGACAGTTTACGCTTTCTTT,CSVGTVYAFF
TRBV7-8,TRBD2,TRBJ2-7,few,TGTGCCAGCAGCTTAGTTAGGCCTAGCGGTTCAATACTCAGCTCCTACGAGCAGTACTTC,CASSLVRPSGSILSSYEQYF
TRBV7-2,TRBD1,TRBJ1-3,many,TGTGCCAGCAGCCGTAACAGGGGGCAAGGAAACACCATATATTTT,CASSRNRGQGNTIYF
TRBV2,NA,TRBJ2-5,few,TGTGCCAGCAGTGAACGAAACCAAGAGACCCAGTACTTC,CASSERNQETQYF
TRBV6-5,NA,TRBJ1-2,few,TGTGCCAGCAGTTACTCAGGGGGACGCTATGGCTACACCTTC,CASSYSGGRYGYTF
TRBV28,NA,TRBJ1-1,NA,TGTGCCAGCAACTACGACAGGTTGAACACTGAAGCTTTCTTT,CASNYDRLNTEAFF
TRBV18,NA,TRBJ2-1,NA,TGTGCCAGCTCACCACCCGGTGTACATGAGCAGTTCTTC,CASSPPGVHEQFF
TRBV6-5,NA,TRBJ1-5,NA,TGTGCCAGCAGATCCGGACGCAATCAGCCCCAGCATTTT,CASRSGRNQPQHF
TRBV18,NA,TRBJ1-2,few,TGTGCCAACTCACCAGATAGAACCTATGGCTACACCTTC,CANSPDRTYGYTF
TRBV10-1,NA,TRBJ1-1,few,TGCGCCAGCAGCGAAATCCCGGGGGGCACTGAAGCTTTCTTT,CASSEIPGGTEAFF
TRBV6-6,NA,TRBJ2-3,few,TGTGCCAGCAGAATTGGTGGTGCGGGCACAGATACGCAGTATTTT,CASRIGGAGTDTQYF
TRBV14,NA,TRBJ1-1,many,TGTGCCAGCAGCCAAGATTTACGGGGGGGAGCTTTCTTT,CASSQDLRGGAFF
TRBV2,NA,TRBJ2-3,few,TGTGCCAGCAGGGGGGGGCGCGGTGCAGATACGCAGTATTTT,CASRGGRGADTQYF
TRBV5-1,TRBD1,TRBJ1-1,few,TGCGCCAGCAGCTGGGGACAGGTGGACACTGAAGCTTTCTTT,CASSWGQVDTEAFF
TRBV5-1,TRBD2,TRBJ2-6,many,TGCGCCAGCAGCTTGGGACTAGCCACTGGGGCCAACGTCCTGACTTTC,CASSLGLATGANVLTF
TRBV12-3/TRBV12-4,NA,TRBJ1-5,NA,TGTGCCAGCGGGTTCGGGAATCAGCCCCAGCATTTT,CASGFGNQPQHF
TRBV30,TRBD1,TRBJ1-6,many,TGTGCTTGCTGGCCGACAGGGAATTCACCCCTCCACTTT,CACWPTGNSPLHF
TRBV20-1,TRBD2,TRBJ2-1,few,TGCAGTACTAAGTTAGCGGGGCAGAACGACAATGAGCAGTTCTTC,CSTKLAGQNDNEQFF
TRBV12-3/TRBV12-4,TRBD1,TRBJ2-7,NA,TGTGCCAGCAGTCCCGGACAGGGGGACGAGCAGTACTTC,CASSPGQGDEQYF
TRBV6-2/TRBV6-3,TRBD2,TRBJ2-1,many,TGTGCCAGCAGTCCGCGGGAGCGGCTTGTGAATGAGCAGTTCTTC,CASSPRERLVNEQFF
TRBV7-2,NA,TRBJ2-3,few,TGTGCCAGCAGCCAAAATACAGGGTTAGGTTTAGTCATAAGGCAGTATTTT,CASSQNTGLGLVIRQYF
TRBV29-1,NA,TRBJ1-1,few,TGCAGCGCCAGACAGAGCATGAACACTGAAGCTTTCTTT,CSARQSMNTEAFF